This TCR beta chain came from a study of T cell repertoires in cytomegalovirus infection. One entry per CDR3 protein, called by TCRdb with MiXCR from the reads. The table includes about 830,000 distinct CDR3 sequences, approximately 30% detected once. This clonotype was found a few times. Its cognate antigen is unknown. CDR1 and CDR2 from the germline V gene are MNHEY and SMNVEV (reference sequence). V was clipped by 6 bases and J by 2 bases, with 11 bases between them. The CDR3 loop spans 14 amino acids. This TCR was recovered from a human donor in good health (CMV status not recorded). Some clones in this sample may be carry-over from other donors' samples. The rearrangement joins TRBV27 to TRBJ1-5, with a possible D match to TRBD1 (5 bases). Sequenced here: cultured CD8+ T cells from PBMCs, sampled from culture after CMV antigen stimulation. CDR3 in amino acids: CASRGPGGNQPQHF. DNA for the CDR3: TGTGCCAGCAGGGGACCGGGTGGCAATCAGCCCCAGCATTTT.